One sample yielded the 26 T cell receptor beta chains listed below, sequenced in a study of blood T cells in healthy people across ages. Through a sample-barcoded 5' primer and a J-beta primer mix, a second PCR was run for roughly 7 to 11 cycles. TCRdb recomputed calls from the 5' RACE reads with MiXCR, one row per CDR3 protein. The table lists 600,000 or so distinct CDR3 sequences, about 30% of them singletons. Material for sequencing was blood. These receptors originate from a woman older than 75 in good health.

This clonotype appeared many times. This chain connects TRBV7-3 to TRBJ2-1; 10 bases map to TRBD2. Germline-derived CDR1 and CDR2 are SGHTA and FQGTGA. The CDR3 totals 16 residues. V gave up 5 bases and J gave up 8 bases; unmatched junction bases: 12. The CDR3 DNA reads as TGTGCCAGCAGCCTAAAGCGGGGGGGCCCGGCCGATGAGCAGTTCTTC. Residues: CASSLKRGGPADEQFF.

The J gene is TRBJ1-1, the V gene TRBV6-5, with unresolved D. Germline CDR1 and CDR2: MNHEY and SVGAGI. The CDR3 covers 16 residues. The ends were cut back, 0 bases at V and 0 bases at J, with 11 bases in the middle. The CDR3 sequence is CASSYSGPPMNTEAFF. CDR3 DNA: TGTGCCAGCAGTTACTCGGGCCCACCCATGAACACTGAAGCTTTCTTT.

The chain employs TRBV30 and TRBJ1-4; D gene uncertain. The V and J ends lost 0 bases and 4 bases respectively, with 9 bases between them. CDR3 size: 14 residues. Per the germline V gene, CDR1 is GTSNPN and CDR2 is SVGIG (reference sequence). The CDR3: CAWSVKRNNEKLFF. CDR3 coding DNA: TGTGCCTGGAGTGTAAAACGGAATAATGAAAAACTGTTTTTT.

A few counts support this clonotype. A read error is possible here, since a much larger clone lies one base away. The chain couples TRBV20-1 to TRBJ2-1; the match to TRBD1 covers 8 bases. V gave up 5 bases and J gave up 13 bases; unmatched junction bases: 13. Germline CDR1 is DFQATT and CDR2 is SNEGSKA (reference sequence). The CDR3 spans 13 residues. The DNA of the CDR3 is TGCAGTGCTGACCCAGGGGGCGGCGAGACCCAGTTCTTC. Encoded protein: CSADPGGGETQFF.

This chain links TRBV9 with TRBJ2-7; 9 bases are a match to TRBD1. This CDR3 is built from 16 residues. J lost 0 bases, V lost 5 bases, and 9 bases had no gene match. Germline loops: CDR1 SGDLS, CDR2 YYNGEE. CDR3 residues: CASSLETGGYSYEQYF. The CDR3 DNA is TGTGCCAGCAGTTTAGAAACAGGGGGCTACTCCTACGAGCAGTACTTC.

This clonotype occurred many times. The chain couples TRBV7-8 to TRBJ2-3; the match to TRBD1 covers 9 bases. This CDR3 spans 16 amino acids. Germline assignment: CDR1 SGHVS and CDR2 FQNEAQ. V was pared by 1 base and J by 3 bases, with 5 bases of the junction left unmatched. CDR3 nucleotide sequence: TGTGCCAGCAGCTTAGGGTTGGGGACAGGGACAGATACGCAGTATTTT. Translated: CASSLGLGTGTDTQYF.

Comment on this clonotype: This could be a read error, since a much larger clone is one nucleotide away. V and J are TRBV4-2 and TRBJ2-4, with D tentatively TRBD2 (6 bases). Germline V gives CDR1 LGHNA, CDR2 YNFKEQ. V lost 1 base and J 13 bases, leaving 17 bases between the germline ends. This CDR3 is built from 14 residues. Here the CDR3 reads CASSQGETTGEQYF. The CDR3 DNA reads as TGTGCCAGCAGCCAAGGCGAGACGACGGGAGAGCAGTACTTC.

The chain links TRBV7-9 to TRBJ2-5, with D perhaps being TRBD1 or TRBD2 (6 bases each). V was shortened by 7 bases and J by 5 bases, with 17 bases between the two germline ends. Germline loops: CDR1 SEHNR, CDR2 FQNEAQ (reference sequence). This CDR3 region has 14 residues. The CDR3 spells CASTLTGAGETQYF. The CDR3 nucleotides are TGTGCCAGCACTCTAACGGGGGCTGGGGAGACCCAGTACTTC.

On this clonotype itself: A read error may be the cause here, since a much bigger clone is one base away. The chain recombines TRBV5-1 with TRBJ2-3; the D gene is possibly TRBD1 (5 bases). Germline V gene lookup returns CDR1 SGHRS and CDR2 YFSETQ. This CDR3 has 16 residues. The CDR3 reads CASSLGVQESTDAQYF. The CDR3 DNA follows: TGCGCCAGCAGCTTAGGGGTGCAGGAGAGCACAGATGCGCAGTATTTT.

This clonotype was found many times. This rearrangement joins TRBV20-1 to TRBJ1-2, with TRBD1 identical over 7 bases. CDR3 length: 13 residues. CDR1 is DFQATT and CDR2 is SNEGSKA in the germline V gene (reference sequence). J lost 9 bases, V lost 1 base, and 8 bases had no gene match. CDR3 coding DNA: TGCAGTGCTAGAGGTATGACAGGGAAGAGCTACACCTTC. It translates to CSARGMTGKSYTF.

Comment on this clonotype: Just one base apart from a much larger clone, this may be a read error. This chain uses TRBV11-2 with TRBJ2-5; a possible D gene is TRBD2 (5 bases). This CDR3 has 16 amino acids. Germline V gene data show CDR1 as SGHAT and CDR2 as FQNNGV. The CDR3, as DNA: TGTGCCAGCAGCTTAGGAGCGGCTACCCACCAGGAGACCCAGTACTTC. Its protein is CASSLGAATHQETQYF.

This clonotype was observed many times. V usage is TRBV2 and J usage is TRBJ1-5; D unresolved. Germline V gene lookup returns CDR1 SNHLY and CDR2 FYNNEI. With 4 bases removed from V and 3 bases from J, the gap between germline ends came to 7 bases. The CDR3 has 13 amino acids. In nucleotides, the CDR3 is TGTGCCAGCAGTGTCCTTAACAATCAGCCCCAGCATTTT. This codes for CASSVLNNQPQHF.

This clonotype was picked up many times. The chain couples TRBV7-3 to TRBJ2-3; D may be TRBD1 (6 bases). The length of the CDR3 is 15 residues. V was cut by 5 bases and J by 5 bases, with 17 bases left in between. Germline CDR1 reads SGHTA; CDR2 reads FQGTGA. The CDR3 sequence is CASSIMVRGGDTQYF. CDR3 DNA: TGTGCCAGCAGCATAATGGTCCGAGGGGGAGATACGCAGTATTTT.

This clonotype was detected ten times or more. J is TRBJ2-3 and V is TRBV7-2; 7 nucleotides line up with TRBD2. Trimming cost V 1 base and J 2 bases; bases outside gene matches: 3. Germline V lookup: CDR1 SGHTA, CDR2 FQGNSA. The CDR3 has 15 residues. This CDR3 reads CASSLGRGYTDTQYF. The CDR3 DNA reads TGTGCCAGCAGCTTAGGGCGGGGGTACACAGATACGCAGTATTTT.

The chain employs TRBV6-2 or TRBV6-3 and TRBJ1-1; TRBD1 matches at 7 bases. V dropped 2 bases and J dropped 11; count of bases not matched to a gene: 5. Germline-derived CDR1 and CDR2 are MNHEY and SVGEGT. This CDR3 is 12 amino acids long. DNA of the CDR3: TGTGCCAGCAGTTACGGGACAGAAGGGGCTTTCTTT. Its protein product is CASSYGTEGAFF.

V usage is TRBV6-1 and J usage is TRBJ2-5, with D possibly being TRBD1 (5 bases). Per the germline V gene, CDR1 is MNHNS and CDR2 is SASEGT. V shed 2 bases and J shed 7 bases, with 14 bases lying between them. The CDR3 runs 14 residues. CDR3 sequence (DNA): TGTGCCAGCAGTGAATCTGCAGGGTTGGTGACCCAGTACTTC. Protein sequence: CASSESAGLVTQYF.

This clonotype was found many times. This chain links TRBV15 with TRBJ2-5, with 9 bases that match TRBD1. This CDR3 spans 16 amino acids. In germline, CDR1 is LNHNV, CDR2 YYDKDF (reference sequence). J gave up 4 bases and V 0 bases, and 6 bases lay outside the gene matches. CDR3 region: CATSREGDREAETQYF. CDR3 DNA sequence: TGTGCCACCAGCAGAGAAGGGGACAGGGAGGCAGAGACCCAGTACTTC. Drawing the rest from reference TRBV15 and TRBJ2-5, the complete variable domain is DAMVIQNPRYQVTQFGKPVTLSCSQTLNHNVMYWYQQKSSQAPKLLFHYYDKDFNNEADTPDNFQSRRPNTSFCFLDIRSPGLGDTAMYLCATSREGDREAETQYFGPGTRLLVL.

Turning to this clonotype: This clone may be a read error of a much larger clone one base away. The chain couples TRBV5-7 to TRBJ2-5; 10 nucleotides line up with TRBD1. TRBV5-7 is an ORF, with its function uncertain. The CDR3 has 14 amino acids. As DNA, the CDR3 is TGTACGGGGGCCGGGACAGGGGTCCAAGAGACCCAGTACTTC. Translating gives CTGAGTGVQETQYF.

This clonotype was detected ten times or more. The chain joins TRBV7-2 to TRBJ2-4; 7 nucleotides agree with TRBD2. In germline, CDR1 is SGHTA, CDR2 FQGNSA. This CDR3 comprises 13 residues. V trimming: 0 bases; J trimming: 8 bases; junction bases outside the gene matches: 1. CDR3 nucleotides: TGTGCCAGCAGCTTAGCGGGGGGGGACATTCAGTACTTC. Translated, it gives CASSLAGGDIQYF.

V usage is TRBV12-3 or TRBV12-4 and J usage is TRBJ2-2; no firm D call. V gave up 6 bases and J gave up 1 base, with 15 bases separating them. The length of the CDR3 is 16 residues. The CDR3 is CASSQSRGWNTGELFF. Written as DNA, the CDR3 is TGTGCCAGCAGCCAGTCTCGAGGTTGGAACACCGGGGAGCTGTTTTTT.

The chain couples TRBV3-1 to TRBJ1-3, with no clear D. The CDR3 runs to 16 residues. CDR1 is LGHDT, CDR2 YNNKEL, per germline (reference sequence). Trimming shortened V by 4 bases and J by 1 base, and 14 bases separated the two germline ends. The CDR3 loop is CASSRFTVQSGNTIYF. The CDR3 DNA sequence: TGTGCCAGCAGCCGATTCACAGTGCAGTCTGGAAACACCATATATTTT.

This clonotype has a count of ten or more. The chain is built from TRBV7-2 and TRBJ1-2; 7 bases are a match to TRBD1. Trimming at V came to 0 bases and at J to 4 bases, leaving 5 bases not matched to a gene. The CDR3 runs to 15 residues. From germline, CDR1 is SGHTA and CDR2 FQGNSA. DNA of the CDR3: TGTGCCAGCAGCTTAGCCGGGACAGTTTCCTATGGCTACACCTTC. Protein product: CASSLAGTVSYGYTF.

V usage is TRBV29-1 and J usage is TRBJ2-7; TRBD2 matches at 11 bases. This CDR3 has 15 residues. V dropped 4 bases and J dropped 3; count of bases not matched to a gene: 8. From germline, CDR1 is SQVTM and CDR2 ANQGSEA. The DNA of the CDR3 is TGCAGCGTTGCAGGGCTAGCGGGGGGCCACTACGAGCAGTACTTC. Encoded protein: CSVAGLAGGHYEQYF.

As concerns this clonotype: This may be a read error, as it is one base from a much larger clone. The CDR3 region has the DNA TGCGCCAGCAGCAACACCCAAGGCGGGGACTATACCGGGGAGCAGTTTTTT. This gives the protein CASSNTQGGDYTGEQFF. This chain joins TRBV5-1 and TRBJ2-2; TRBD2 aligns across 7 bases. The CDR3 has 17 residues. Looked up from germline, CDR1 is SGHRS and CDR2 is YFSETQ.

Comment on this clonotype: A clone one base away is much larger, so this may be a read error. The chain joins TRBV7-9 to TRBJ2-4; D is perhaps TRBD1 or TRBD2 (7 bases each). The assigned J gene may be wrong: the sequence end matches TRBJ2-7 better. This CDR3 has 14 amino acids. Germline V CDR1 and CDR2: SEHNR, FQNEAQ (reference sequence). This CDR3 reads CAGSLVGGTDEQYF. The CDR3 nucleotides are TGTGCCGGCAGCTTAGTGGGGGGGACAGACGAGCAGTACTTC.

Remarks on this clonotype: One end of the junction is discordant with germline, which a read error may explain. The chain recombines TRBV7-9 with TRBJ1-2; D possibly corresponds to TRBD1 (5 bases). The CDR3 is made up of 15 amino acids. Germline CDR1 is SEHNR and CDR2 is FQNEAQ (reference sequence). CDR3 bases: TGCGCCAGCAGCTTCGGGACTTCTTTCCTCGGGGGCTACACCTTC. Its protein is CASSFGTSFLGGYTF.